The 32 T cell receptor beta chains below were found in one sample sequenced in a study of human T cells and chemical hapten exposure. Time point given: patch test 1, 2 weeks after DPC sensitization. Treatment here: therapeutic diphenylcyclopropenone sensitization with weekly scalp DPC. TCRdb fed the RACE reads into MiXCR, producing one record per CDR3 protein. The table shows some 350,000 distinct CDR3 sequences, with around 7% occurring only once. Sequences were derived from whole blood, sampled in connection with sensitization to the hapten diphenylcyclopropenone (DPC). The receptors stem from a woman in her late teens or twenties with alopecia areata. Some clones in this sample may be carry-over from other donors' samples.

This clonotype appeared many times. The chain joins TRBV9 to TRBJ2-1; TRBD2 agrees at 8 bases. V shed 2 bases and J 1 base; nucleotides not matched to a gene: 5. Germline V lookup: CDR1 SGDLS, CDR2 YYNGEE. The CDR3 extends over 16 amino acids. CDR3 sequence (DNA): TGTGCCAGCAGCGTCGATGGCGGGGGGTCCTACAATGAGCAGTTCTTC. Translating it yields CASSVDGGGSYNEQFF.

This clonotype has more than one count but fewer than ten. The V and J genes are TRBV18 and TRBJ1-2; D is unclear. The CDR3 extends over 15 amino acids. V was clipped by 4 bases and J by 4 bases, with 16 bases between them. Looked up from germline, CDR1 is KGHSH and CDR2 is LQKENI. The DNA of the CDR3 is TGTGCCAGCTCACAAACCTCCGGAATTCGCTATGGCTACACCTTC. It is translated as CASSQTSGIRYGYTF.

The CDR3 protein is CSARVPSGDNSPLHF. The CDR3 DNA follows: TGCAGTGCTAGAGTTCCCTCAGGGGATAATTCACCCCTCCACTTT. This chain links TRBV20-1 with TRBJ1-6, with D tentatively TRBD1 (6 bases). Trimming pared 1 base from V and 5 bases from J, leaving 12 bases between. This CDR3 is 15 amino acids long. Germline V gene sequence: CDR1 DFQATT, CDR2 SNEGSKA (reference sequence).

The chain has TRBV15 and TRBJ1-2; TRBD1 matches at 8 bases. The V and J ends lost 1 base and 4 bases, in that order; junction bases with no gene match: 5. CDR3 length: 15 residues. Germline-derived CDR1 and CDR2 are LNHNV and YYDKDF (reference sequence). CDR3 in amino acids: CATSRVPGGSYGYTF. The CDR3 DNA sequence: TGTGCCACCAGCAGAGTCCCAGGGGGCTCCTATGGCTACACCTTC.

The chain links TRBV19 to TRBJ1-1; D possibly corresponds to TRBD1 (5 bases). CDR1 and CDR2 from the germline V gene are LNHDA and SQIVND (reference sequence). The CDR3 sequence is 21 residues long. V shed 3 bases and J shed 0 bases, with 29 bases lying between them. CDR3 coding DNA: TGTGCCAGTAGTATTATGGGACTATCATCCCCAACAAGAGAGATGAACACTGAAGCTTTCTTT. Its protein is CASSIMGLSSPTREMNTEAFF.

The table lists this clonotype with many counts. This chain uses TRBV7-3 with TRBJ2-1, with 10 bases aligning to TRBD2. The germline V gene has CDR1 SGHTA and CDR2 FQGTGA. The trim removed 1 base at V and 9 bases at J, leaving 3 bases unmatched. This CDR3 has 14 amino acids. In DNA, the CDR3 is TGTGCCAGCAGCTTAAGGCCTAGCGGGAGTGAGCAGTTCTTC. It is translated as CASSLRPSGSEQFF.

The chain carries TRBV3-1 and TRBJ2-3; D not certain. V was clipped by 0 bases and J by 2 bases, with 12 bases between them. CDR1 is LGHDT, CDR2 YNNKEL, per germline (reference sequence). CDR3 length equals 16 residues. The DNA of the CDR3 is TGTGCCAGCAGCCAAGATCTACCAGGTTACACAGATACGCAGTATTTT. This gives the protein CASSQDLPGYTDTQYF.

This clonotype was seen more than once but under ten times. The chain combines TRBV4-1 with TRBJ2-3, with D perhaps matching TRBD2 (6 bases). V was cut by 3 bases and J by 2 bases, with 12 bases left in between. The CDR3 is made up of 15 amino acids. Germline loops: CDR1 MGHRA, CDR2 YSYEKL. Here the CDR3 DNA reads TGCGCCAGCAGCCACCCCCAGCGGGTCACAGATACGCAGTATTTT. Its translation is CASSHPQRVTDTQYF.

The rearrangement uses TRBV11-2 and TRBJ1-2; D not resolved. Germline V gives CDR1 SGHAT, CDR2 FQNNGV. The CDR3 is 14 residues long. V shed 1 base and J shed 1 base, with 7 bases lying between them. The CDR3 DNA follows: TGTGCCAGCAGCTTAGCGTTGGTTAACTATGGCTACACCTTC. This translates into CASSLALVNYGYTF.

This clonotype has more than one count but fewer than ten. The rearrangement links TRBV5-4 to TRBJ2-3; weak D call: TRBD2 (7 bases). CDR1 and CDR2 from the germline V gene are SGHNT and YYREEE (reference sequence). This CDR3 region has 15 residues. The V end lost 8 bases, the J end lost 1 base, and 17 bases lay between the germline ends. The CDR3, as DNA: TGTGCCAGTACGGGGGCTAGCGGACGCACAGATACGCAGTATTTT. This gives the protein CASTGASGRTDTQYF.

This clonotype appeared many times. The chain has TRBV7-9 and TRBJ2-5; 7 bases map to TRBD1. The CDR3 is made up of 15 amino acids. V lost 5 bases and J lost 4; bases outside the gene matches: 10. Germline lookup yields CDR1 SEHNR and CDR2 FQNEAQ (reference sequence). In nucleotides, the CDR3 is TGTGCCAGCAGCCCGGGACAGAAATTGAGAGAGACCCAGTACTTC. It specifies CASSPGQKLRETQYF.

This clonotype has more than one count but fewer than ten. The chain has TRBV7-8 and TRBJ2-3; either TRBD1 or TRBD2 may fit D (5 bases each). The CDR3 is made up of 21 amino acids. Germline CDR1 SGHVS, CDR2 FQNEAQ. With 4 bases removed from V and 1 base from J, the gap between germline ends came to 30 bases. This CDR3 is CASSYGIAAGTGHVGTDTQYF. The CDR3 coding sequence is TGTGCCAGCAGCTACGGAATAGCCGCCGGGACGGGCCATGTGGGCACAGATACGCAGTATTTT. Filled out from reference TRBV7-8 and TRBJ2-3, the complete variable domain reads GAGVSQSPRYKVAKRGQDVALRCDPISGHVSLFWYQQALGQGPEFLTYFQNEAQLDKSGLPSDRFFAERPEGSVSTLKIQRTQQEDSAVYLCASSYGIAAGTGHVGTDTQYFGPGTRLTVL.

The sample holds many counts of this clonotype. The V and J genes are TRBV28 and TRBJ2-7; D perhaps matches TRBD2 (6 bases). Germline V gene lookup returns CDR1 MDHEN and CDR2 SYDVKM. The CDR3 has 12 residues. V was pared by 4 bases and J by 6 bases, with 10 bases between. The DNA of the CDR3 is TGTGCCAGCAGTTCCCCGCGGGGCGAGCAGTACTTC. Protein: CASSSPRGEQYF.

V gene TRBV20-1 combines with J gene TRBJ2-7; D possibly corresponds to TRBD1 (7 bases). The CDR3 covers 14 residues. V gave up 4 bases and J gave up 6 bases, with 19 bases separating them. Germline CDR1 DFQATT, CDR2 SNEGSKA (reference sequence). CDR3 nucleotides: TGCAGTGCTAAGACGGGCCCCAGGGGGGCCGAGCAGTACTTC. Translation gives CSAKTGPRGAEQYF.

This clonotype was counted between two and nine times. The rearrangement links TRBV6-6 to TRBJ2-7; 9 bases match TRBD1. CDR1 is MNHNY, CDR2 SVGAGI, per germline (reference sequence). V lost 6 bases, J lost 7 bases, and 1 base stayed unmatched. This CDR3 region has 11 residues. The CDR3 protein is CASRTGGEQYF. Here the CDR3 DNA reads TGTGCCAGCAGGACAGGGGGAGAGCAGTACTTC.

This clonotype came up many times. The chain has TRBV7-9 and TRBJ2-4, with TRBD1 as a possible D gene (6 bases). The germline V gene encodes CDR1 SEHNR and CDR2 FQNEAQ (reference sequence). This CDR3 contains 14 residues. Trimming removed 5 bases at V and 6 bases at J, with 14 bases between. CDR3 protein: CASSLRQVPNIQYF. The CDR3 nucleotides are TGTGCCAGCAGCCTCAGACAGGTTCCAAACATTCAGTACTTC. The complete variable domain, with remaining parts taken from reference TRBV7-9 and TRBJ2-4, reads DTGVSQNPRHKITKRGQNVTFRCDPISEHNRLYWYRQTLGQGPEFLTYFQNEAQLEKSRLLSDRFSAERPKGSFSTLEIQRTEQGDSAMYLCASSLRQVPNIQYFGAGTRLSVL.

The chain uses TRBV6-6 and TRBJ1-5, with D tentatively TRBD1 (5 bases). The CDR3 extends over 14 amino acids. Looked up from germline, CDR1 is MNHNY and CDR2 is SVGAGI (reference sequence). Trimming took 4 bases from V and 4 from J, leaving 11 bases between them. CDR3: CASSSPQGNQPQHF. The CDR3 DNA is TGTGCCAGCAGTTCCCCTCAGGGAAATCAGCCCCAGCATTTT.

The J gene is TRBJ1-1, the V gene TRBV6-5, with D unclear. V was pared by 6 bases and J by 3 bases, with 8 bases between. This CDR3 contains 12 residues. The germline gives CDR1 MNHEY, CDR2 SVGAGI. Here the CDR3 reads CASRDRYTEAFF. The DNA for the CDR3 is TGTGCCAGCAGGGACCGATACACTGAAGCTTTCTTT.

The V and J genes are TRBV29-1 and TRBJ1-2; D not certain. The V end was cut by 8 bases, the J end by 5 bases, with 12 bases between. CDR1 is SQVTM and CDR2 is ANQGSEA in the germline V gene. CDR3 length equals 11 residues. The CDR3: CSTNANYGYTF. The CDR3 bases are TGCAGCACCAACGCAAATTATGGCTACACCTTC.

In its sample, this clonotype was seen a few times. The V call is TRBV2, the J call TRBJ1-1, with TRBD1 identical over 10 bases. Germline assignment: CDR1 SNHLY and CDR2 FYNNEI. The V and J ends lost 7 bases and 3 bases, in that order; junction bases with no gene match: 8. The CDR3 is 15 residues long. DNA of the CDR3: TGTGCCAGCACCTTTACCGGGACAGGGGACACTGAAGCTTTCTTT. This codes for CASTFTGTGDTEAFF.

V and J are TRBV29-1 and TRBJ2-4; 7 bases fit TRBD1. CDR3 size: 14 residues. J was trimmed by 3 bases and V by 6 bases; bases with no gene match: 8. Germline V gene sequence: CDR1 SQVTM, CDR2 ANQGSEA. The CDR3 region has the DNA TGCAGCGTGTCCGACAGGGTGGTCAAAAACATTCAGTACTTC. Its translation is CSVSDRVVKNIQYF. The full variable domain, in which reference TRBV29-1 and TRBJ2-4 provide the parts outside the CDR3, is SAVISQKPSRDICQRGTSLTIQCQVDSQVTMMFWYRQQPGQSLTLIATANQGSEATYESGFVIDKFPISRPNLTFSTLTVSNMSPEDSSIYLCSVSDRVVKNIQYFGAGTRLSVL.

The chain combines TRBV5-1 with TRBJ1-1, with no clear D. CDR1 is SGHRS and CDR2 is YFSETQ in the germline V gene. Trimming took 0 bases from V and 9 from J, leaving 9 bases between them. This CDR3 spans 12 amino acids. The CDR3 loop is CASSLDSIQAFF. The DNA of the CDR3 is TGCGCCAGCAGCTTGGACTCGATACAAGCTTTCTTT. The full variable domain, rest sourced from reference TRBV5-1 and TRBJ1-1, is KAGVTQTPRYLIKTRGQQVTLSCSPISGHRSVSWYQQTPGQGLQFLFEYFSETQRNKGNFPGRFSGRQFSNSRSEMNVSTLELGDSALYLCASSLDSIQAFFGQGTRLTVV.

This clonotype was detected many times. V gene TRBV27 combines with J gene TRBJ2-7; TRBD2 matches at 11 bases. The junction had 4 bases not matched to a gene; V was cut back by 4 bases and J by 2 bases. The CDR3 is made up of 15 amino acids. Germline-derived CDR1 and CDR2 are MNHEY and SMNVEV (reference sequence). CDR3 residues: CASSSGTSGPYEQYF. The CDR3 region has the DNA TGTGCCAGCAGTTCCGGGACTAGCGGCCCCTACGAGCAGTACTTC.

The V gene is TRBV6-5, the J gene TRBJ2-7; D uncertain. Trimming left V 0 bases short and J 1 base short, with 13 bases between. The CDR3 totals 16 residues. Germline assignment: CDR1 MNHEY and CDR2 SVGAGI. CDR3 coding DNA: TGTGCCAGCAGTTACTCGCTGGGCCTACAATCCTACGAGCAGTACTTC. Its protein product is CASSYSLGLQSYEQYF.

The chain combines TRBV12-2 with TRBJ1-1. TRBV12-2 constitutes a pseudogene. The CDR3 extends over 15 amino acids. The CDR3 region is CASRLNRVMNTEAFF. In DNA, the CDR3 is TGTGCAAGTCGTTTAAATAGAGTAATGAACACTGAAGCTTTCTTT.

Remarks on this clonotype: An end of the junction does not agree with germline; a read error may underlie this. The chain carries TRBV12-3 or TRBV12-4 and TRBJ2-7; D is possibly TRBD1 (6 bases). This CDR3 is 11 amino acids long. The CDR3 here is CASSFGSVTGF. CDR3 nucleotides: TGTGCCAGCAGTTTTGGTTCGGTGACAGGCTTC.

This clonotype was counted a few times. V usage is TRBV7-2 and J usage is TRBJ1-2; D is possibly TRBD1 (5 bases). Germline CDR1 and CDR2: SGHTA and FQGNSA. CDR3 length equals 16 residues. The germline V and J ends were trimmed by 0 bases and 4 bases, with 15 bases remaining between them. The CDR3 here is CASSLAGPRGGYGYTF. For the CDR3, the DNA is TGTGCCAGCAGCTTAGCAGGTCCCCGGGGCGGCTATGGCTACACCTTC.

The CDR3 loop is CASSSQTIVQPQHF. The CDR3 region has the DNA TGTGCCAGCAGTTCTCAAACTATAGTCCAGCCCCAGCATTTT. This chain joins TRBV6-6 and TRBJ1-5, with D unclear. This CDR3 is 14 amino acids long. Deletions cut 4 bases from V and 7 bases from J, with 14 bases between. Germline CDR1 and CDR2: MNHNY and SVGAGI (reference sequence).

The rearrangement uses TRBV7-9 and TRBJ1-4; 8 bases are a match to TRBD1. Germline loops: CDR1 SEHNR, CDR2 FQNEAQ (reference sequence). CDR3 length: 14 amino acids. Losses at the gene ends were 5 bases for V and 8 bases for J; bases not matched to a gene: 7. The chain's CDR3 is CASSPDRAGEKLFF. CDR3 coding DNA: TGTGCCAGCAGCCCGGACAGGGCCGGCGAAAAACTGTTTTTT.

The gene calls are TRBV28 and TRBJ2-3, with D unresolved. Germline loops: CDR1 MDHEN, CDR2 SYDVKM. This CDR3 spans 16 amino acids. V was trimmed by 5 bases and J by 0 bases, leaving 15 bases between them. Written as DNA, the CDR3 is TGTGCCAGCAGTATCCCCCTCCAGGTTAGCACAGATACGCAGTATTTT. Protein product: CASSIPLQVSTDTQYF.

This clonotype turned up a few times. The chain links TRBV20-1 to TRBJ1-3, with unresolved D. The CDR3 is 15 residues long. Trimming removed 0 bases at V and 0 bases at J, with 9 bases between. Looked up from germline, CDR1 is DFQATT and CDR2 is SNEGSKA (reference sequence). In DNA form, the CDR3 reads TGCAGTGCTAGAGATGGTGCGAGCTCTGGAAACACCATATATTTT. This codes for CSARDGASSGNTIYF.

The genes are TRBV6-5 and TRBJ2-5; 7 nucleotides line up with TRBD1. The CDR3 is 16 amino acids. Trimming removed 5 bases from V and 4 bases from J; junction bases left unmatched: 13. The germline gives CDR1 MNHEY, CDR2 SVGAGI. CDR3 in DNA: TGTGCCAGCAGTCATACCCTGACAGGGTTAGGAGAGACCCAGTACTTC. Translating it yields CASSHTLTGLGETQYF.